The 28 T cell receptor beta chains reported below all come from one sample, sequenced in a study of T cell responses to AZD1222 COVID-19 vaccine. The method was immunoSEQ multiplex PCR; TCRdb's version includes in-frame clones alone and lacks a portion of them. The sample comprises some 140,000 clones, 93% of which are singletons, and roughly 0.96% rests with the top ten. The material sequenced was peripheral blood, taken on day 0 of AZD1222 vaccination. The receptors originated from an adult in good health.

The chain's CDR3 is CASSILQGVRETQYF. DNA of the CDR3: TGTGCCAGCAGCATACTTCAGGGGGTTAGAGAGACCCAGTACTTC. V is TRBV7-2 and J is TRBJ2-5; 7 nucleotides agree with TRBD1. Trimming at V came to 5 bases and at J to 4 bases, leaving 10 bases not matched to a gene. CDR1 and CDR2 (germline): SGHTA, FQGNSA. CDR3 length: 15 residues.

The chain links TRBV2 to TRBJ1-6, with D tentatively TRBD1 (5 bases). Germline values: CDR1 SNHLY, CDR2 FYNNEI. V was shortened by 6 bases and J by 7 bases, with 13 bases between the two germline ends. The CDR3 length is 14 residues. Here the CDR3 reads CASSRDGENSPLHF. CDR3 bases: TGTGCCAGCAGCCGGGACGGTGAGAATTCACCCCTCCACTTT.

V gene TRBV6-5 combines with J gene TRBJ1-5; D may be TRBD1 (6 bases). The CDR3 loop spans 15 amino acids. The ends were cut back, 6 bases at V and 1 base at J, with 13 bases in the middle. Germline V gene sequence: CDR1 MNHEY, CDR2 SVGAGI. CDR3: CASRPSGQSNQPQHF. The CDR3 DNA reads TGTGCCAGCAGACCATCGGGACAAAGCAATCAGCCCCAGCATTTT.

This clone was picked up one time. The CDR3 nucleotides read TGTGCCACCAGTGATTTGGATGACAGGGGCGCAAATTCACCCCTCCACTTT. It yields the protein CATSDLDDRGANSPLHF. J is TRBJ1-6 and V is TRBV24-1; 8 bases fit TRBD1. With V trimmed by 0 bases and J by 7 bases, 7 bases remained unmatched. The CDR3 totals 17 residues. Germline V CDR1 and CDR2: KGHDR, SFDVKD.

CDR3 protein: CASSLTSGTIGNSPLHF. In nucleotides, the CDR3 is TGTGCCAGCAGCTTAACTTCCGGGACAATCGGAAATTCACCCCTCCACTTT. The chain combines TRBV7-2 with TRBJ1-6; a weak D match, TRBD1 (6 bases). Germline lookup yields CDR1 SGHTA and CDR2 FQGNSA. V was shortened by 2 bases and J by 7 bases, with 18 bases between the two germline ends. This CDR3 spans 17 amino acids. The whole variable domain, filled in from reference TRBV7-2 and TRBJ1-6, reads GAGVSQSPSNKVTEKGKDVELRCDPISGHTALYWYRQSLGQGLEFLIYFQGNSAPDKSGLPSDRFSAERTGGSVSTLTIQRTQQEDSAVYLCASSLTSGTIGNSPLHFGNGTRLTVT.

A remark on this clone: At one end the junction does not follow the germline gene, possibly because of a read error. V gene TRBV12-3 or TRBV12-4 combines with J gene TRBJ2-1; 7 nucleotides align to TRBD1. This CDR3 is 12 amino acids long. The CDR3 coding sequence is TGTGCCACCAGTCCAGGGGGCAATGAGCAGTTCTTC. It yields the protein CATSPGGNEQFF.

The CDR3 bases are TGCAGCGCCCTAAACCGGGACAGGGATTTGTATGGCTACACCTTC. Its translation: CSALNRDRDLYGYTF. The rearrangement uses TRBV29-1 and TRBJ1-2; 9 nucleotides match TRBD1. Germline trimming cut 7 bases from V and 5 bases from J; bases unmatched to any gene: 14. The CDR3 is 15 residues long. CDR1 is SQVTM, CDR2 ANQGSEA, per germline.

The chain combines TRBV6-5 with TRBJ2-1, with 7 bases fitting TRBD1. With 4 bases clipped from V and 11 bases from J, the junction kept 11 bases outside the gene matches. This CDR3 has 14 amino acids. Germline values: CDR1 MNHEY, CDR2 SVGAGI. The CDR3 loop is CASSSTTGPGKQFF. The CDR3 nucleotides read TGTGCCAGCAGTTCCACGACAGGGCCCGGGAAGCAGTTCTTC.

The chain combines TRBV7-9 with TRBJ2-7; D is perhaps TRBD2 (5 bases). The CDR3 length is 14 residues. Trimming took 4 bases from V and 1 from J, leaving 11 bases between them. CDR1 is SEHNR and CDR2 is FQNEAQ in the germline V gene (reference sequence). The CDR3 sequence: CASSSARGSYEQYF. CDR3 sequence (DNA): TGTGCCAGCAGCTCAGCTCGGGGATCCTACGAGCAGTACTTC.

This chain links TRBV5-1 with TRBJ2-7; maybe TRBD1 (6 bases). Trimming shortened V by 4 bases and J by 0 bases, and 20 bases separated the two germline ends. Germline V gives CDR1 SGHRS, CDR2 YFSETQ. CDR3 length: 17 residues. The DNA of the CDR3 is TGCGCCAGCAGCCTCTACTCCAGGGGCGTCGGCTCCTACGAGCAGTACTTC. Its translation is CASSLYSRGVGSYEQYF.

The chain links TRBV19 to TRBJ1-5; D is unresolved. CDR1 and CDR2 from the germline V gene are LNHDA and SQIVND (reference sequence). This CDR3 region has 15 residues. Trimming left V 3 bases short and J 0 bases short, with 9 bases between. This chain's CDR3 is CASSIFRNSNQPQHF. The CDR3 DNA reads TGTGCCAGTAGTATTTTCAGGAATAGCAATCAGCCCCAGCATTTT.

In its sample, this clone was seen a few times. This chain's CDR3 is CASSPTGAHEQYF. The DNA for the CDR3 is TGTGCCAGCTCACCGACAGGGGCCCACGAGCAGTACTTC. The J gene is TRBJ2-7, the V gene TRBV18; 8 bases are a match to TRBD1. Germline CDR1 KGHSH, CDR2 LQKENI. V shed 3 bases, J shed 5 bases, and the junction held 3 bases outside the gene matches. The CDR3 runs 13 residues. The variable domain in full, with the rest retrieved from reference TRBV18 and TRBJ2-7, is NAGVMQNPRHLVRRRGQEARLRCSPMKGHSHVYWYRQLPEEGLKFMVYLQKENIIDESGMPKERFSAEFPKEGPSILRIQQVVRGDSAAYFCASSPTGAHEQYFGPGTRLTVT.

This rearrangement joins TRBV5-6 to TRBJ2-7; 9 nucleotides align to TRBD1. The CDR3 is 12 residues long. V shed 3 bases, J shed 6 bases, and the junction held 1 base outside the gene matches. The germline V gene has CDR1 SGHDT and CDR2 YYEEEE. The chain's CDR3 is CASSWTGAEQYF. The CDR3 nucleotides read TGTGCCAGCAGCTGGACAGGGGCCGAGCAGTACTTC.

V and J are TRBV4-1 and TRBJ2-1; the match to TRBD1 covers 7 bases. V was clipped by 4 bases and J by 2 bases; unmatched bases: 8. Germline assignment: CDR1 MGHRA and CDR2 YSYEKL. The CDR3 runs 16 residues. CDR3 bases: TGCGCCAGCAGCCTAGTGGGACAGAGAACCTACAATGAGCAGTTCTTC. Residues: CASSLVGQRTYNEQFF.

The V and J genes are TRBV5-1 and TRBJ1-2; 9 bases fit TRBD1. The V gene's germline CDR1 is SGHRS and CDR2 YFSETQ. The trim removed 4 bases at V and 3 bases at J, leaving 4 bases unmatched. CDR3 length: 14 residues. CDR3 sequence: CASSAGQGYYGYTF. As DNA, the CDR3 is TGCGCCAGCAGCGCTGGACAGGGGTACTATGGCTACACCTTC.

This chain links TRBV5-1 with TRBJ1-1; 11 bases align to TRBD1. The CDR3 is made up of 18 amino acids. The V gene's germline CDR1 is SGHRS and CDR2 YFSETQ. V was pared by 3 bases and J by 2 bases, with 12 bases of the junction left unmatched. CDR3 coding DNA: TGCGCCAGCAGCTGGGGACCGGGACAGGGGGTCACAAACACTGAAGCTTTCTTT. Its translation: CASSWGPGQGVTNTEAFF.

The chain links TRBV7-9 to TRBJ1-1; the D is unclear. V dropped 3 bases and J dropped 1 base, with 6 bases sitting between them. Germline CDR1 SEHNR, CDR2 FQNEAQ (reference sequence). This CDR3 spans 13 amino acids. The CDR3 bases are TGTGCCAGCAGCTTTTTTAGGAACACTGAAGCTTTCTTT. Its translation: CASSFFRNTEAFF.

The genes are TRBV14 and TRBJ1-5; maybe TRBD1 (5 bases). This CDR3 spans 13 amino acids. V was cut by 3 bases and J by 7 bases, with 10 bases left in between. CDR1 and CDR2 from the germline V gene are SGHDN and FVKESK. Here the CDR3 DNA reads TGTGCCAGCAGCCAGGGGGGTAACCAGCCCCAGCATTTT. Translated, it gives CASSQGGNQPQHF.

The chain links TRBV11-2 to TRBJ1-6, with a weak D call TRBD1 (6 bases). The germline V gene encodes CDR1 SGHAT and CDR2 FQNNGV. The CDR3 contains 17 residues. V was clipped by 5 bases and J by 3 bases, with 17 bases between them. The CDR3 spells CASSASLGHIYNSPLHF. The CDR3, as DNA: TGTGCCAGCAGCGCCTCGCTGGGACACATCTATAATTCACCCCTCCACTTT.

J is TRBJ1-6 and V is TRBV7-9; D gene unclear. The CDR3 runs to 15 residues. V was trimmed by 2 bases and J by 7 bases, leaving 12 bases between them. Germline CDR1 reads SEHNR; CDR2 reads FQNEAQ (reference sequence). Here the CDR3 reads CASSLQRELNSPLHF. In nucleotides, the CDR3 is TGTGCCAGCAGCTTACAGCGGGAACTGAATTCACCCCTCCACTTT.

The V and J genes are TRBV6-2 or TRBV6-3 and TRBJ2-4; D unclear. Germline V gives CDR1 MNHEY, CDR2 SVGEGT. CDR3 length: 12 residues. V lost 6 bases to trimming and J lost 6 bases, with 9 bases between them. CDR3 nucleotides: TGTGCCAGCAGCCCTCGGCGAAACATTCAGTACTTC. Protein product: CASSPRRNIQYF.

This sequence joins TRBV9 and TRBJ2-7, with D possibly TRBD2 on 6 matching bases. Trimming pared 4 bases from V and 7 bases from J, leaving 21 bases between. This CDR3 comprises 15 residues. Germline assignment: CDR1 SGDLS and CDR2 YYNGEE. The CDR3 DNA is TGTGCCAGCAGCCCTTATCCGGGGGAGTCCGGAGAGCAGTACTTC. Translation gives CASSPYPGESGEQYF.

The CDR3 protein is CASSWDSVGTEAFF. CDR3 DNA sequence: TGTGCCAGCAGCTGGGACAGTGTAGGAACTGAAGCTTTCTTT. This chain joins TRBV5-4 and TRBJ1-1; 7 bases align to TRBD1. CDR3 length: 14 residues. The ends lost 3 bases at V and 5 bases at J; junction bases unmatched: 7. CDR1 is SGHNT and CDR2 is YYREEE in the germline V gene (reference sequence).

The J gene is TRBJ1-6, the V gene TRBV5-1, with 7 positions matching TRBD1. Germline CDR1 is SGHRS and CDR2 is YFSETQ. Losses at the gene ends were 2 bases for V and 7 bases for J; bases not matched to a gene: 12. This CDR3 comprises 17 residues. The CDR3 here is CASSLYGEGQVNSPLHF. CDR3 coding DNA: TGCGCCAGCAGCTTATACGGTGAAGGACAGGTGAATTCACCCCTCCACTTT.

This chain uses TRBV5-4 with TRBJ1-5; D is unclear. CDR1 and CDR2 from the germline V gene are SGHNT and YYREEE (reference sequence). The CDR3 is 15 amino acids. Trimming cost V 1 base and J 7 bases, with 15 bases left between them. In DNA, the CDR3 is TGTGCCAGCAGCTTGACCCCGACGGCCGGGCAGCCCCAGCATTTT. This codes for CASSLTPTAGQPQHF.

In this sample, this clone turned up once. V gene TRBV7-6 combines with J gene TRBJ1-6; D is possibly TRBD1 (5 bases). Trimming stripped 5 bases from V and 8 bases from J, with 19 bases between. Germline lookup yields CDR1 SGHVS and CDR2 FNYEAQ. The CDR3 runs 16 residues. CDR3 amino acids: CASSPWGRGVDSPLHF. DNA for the CDR3: TGTGCCAGCAGCCCTTGGGGACGGGGGGTAGATTCACCCCTCCACTTT. Using reference TRBV7-6 and TRBJ1-6 for the parts outside the CDR3, the full variable domain is GAGVSQSPRYKVTKRGQDVALRCDPISGHVSLYWYRQALGQGPEFLTYFNYEAQQDKSGLPNDRFSAERPEGSISTLTIQRTEQRDSAMYRCASSPWGRGVDSPLHFGNGTRLTVT.

J is TRBJ1-1 and V is TRBV13; possibly TRBD1 for D (6 bases). In germline, CDR1 is PRHDT, CDR2 FYEKMQ (reference sequence). V was trimmed by 5 bases and J by 0 bases, leaving 10 bases between them. This CDR3 comprises 14 residues. The CDR3 DNA sequence: TGTGCCAGCAGCCCGGGACACATGAACACTGAAGCTTTCTTT. It codes for CASSPGHMNTEAFF.

The rearrangement joins TRBV7-9 to TRBJ2-3, with TRBD2 matching 11 bases. The CDR3 has 17 residues. V gave up 5 bases and J gave up 2 bases; unmatched junction bases: 9. Per germline, CDR1 SEHNR and CDR2 FQNEAQ (reference sequence). In DNA form, the CDR3 reads TGTGCCAGCAGCCCCCTTTTGACTAGCGGGAACACAGATACGCAGTATTTT. It translates to CASSPLLTSGNTDTQYF.